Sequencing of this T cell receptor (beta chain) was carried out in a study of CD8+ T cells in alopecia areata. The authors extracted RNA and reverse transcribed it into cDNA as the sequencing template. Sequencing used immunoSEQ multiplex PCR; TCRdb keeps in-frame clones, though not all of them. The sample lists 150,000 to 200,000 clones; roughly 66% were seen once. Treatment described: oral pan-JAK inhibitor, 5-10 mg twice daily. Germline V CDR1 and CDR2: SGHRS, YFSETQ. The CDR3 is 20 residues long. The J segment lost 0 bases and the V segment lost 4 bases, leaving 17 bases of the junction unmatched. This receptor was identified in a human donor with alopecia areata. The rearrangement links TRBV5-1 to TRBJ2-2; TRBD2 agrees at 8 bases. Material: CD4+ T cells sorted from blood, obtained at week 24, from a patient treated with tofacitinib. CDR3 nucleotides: TGCGCCAGCAGCCCATCCCATGGCGGGGGGACGTTCGCGAACACCGGGGAGCTGTTTTTT. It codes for CASSPSHGGGTFANTGELFF.